These 23 T cell receptor beta chains came from one sample sequenced in a study of cytomegalovirus exposure and HLA in healthy donors. The repertoire was sequenced with immunoSEQ multiplex PCR; TCRdb's copy has only in-frame clones and lacks some. Among about 21,000 clones listed, approximately 96% were seen once. The sequencing input was PBMCs. The receptor set was obtained from a man younger than 40 in good health and CMV-seropositive.

The chain links TRBV20-1 to TRBJ2-7, with D perhaps TRBD1 (7 bases). This CDR3 region has 11 residues. Germline assignment: CDR1 DFQATT and CDR2 SNEGSKA (reference sequence). CDR3 residues: CSLQGGYEQYF. The CDR3 region has the DNA TGCAGCCTTCAGGGGGGCTACGAGCAGTACTTC.

This rearrangement joins TRBV13 to TRBJ2-3; possible D gene TRBD2, 5 bases. V lost 6 bases, J lost 6 bases, and 25 bases lay in between. There are 17 residues in the CDR3. Per germline, CDR1 PRHDT and CDR2 FYEKMQ (reference sequence). The CDR3 nucleotides are TGTGCCAGCAGTGGGAGCTTGGTTTGGGATATAGAGGATACGCAGTATTTT. Translating it yields CASSGSLVWDIEDTQYF.

V is TRBV7-9 and J is TRBJ2-1; D gene ambiguous. CDR1 SEHNR and CDR2 FQNEAQ come from the germline V gene (reference sequence). V was pared by 5 bases and J by 0 bases, with 14 bases between. The CDR3 runs to 16 residues. CDR3: CASSPTKRSSYNEQFF. In DNA form, the CDR3 reads TGTGCCAGCAGCCCAACCAAGCGAAGCTCCTACAATGAGCAGTTCTTC.

The rearrangement uses TRBV27 and TRBJ1-2, with 10 nucleotides matching TRBD1. J lost 5 bases, V lost 6 bases, and 6 bases had no gene match. The CDR3 contains 14 residues. Per the germline V gene, CDR1 is MNHEY and CDR2 is SMNVEV (reference sequence). The CDR3 DNA is TGTGCCAGCAGAGCCCAGGGACAGGGGTATGGCTACACCTTC. It translates to CASRAQGQGYGYTF.

This chain's CDR3 is CSARAVNEQFF. The DNA for the CDR3 is TGCAGTGCTAGAGCAGTCAATGAGCAGTTCTTC. The chain couples TRBV20-1 to TRBJ2-1; D is uncertain. This CDR3 has 11 residues. Trimming took 1 base from V and 6 from J, leaving 4 bases between them. Germline V lookup: CDR1 DFQATT, CDR2 SNEGSKA (reference sequence).

The chain couples TRBV4-2 to TRBJ2-7, with D maybe TRBD1 (5 bases). The germline V gene has CDR1 LGHNA and CDR2 YNFKEQ. The CDR3 loop spans 17 amino acids. The ends were cut back, 0 bases at V and 3 bases at J, with 18 bases in the middle. The CDR3 is CASSQDIRADRNYEQYF. Written as DNA, the CDR3 is TGTGCCAGCAGCCAAGATATCAGGGCCGATAGAAACTACGAGCAGTACTTC.

The V call is TRBV7-3, the J call TRBJ2-7; TRBD1 might be the D (5 bases). The CDR3 contains 13 residues. Trimming took off 2 bases at V and 5 bases at J, with 10 bases between the two ends. Germline lookup yields CDR1 SGHTA and CDR2 FQGTGA. The CDR3 loop reads CASSLQGRDEQYF. The CDR3 coding sequence is TGTGCCAGCAGCTTACAGGGTAGAGACGAGCAGTACTTC.

This clone was seen a single time. This sequence joins TRBV7-9 and TRBJ1-2; TRBD1 is a possible D gene (5 bases). CDR1 is SEHNR and CDR2 is FQNEAQ in the germline V gene (reference sequence). V was trimmed by 2 bases and J by 5 bases, leaving 12 bases between them. The CDR3 has 14 residues. CDR3 in DNA: TGTGCCAGCAGCTTACCCGGGGGTCGATATGGCTACACCTTC. Amino acids: CASSLPGGRYGYTF.

The chain carries TRBV11-2 and TRBJ2-7; D perhaps matches TRBD2 (7 bases). The CDR3 totals 13 residues. Trimming cost V 3 bases and J 13 bases, with 19 bases left between them. The germline gives CDR1 SGHAT, CDR2 FQNNGV. The CDR3 sequence is CASSLGEGDSRYF. The CDR3 nucleotides read TGTGCCAGCAGCTTGGGGGAGGGGGACTCCCGATACTTC.

This rearrangement joins TRBV7-9 to TRBJ2-7, with 10 bases aligning to TRBD2. The CDR3 extends over 15 amino acids. Per germline, CDR1 SEHNR and CDR2 FQNEAQ (reference sequence). The junction had 4 bases not matched to a gene; V was cut back by 1 base and J by 4 bases. Here the CDR3 reads CASSLEGLATYEQYF. The CDR3 nucleotides read TGTGCCAGCAGCTTAGAGGGACTAGCGACTTACGAGCAGTACTTC.

The chain has TRBV28 and TRBJ2-3; TRBD2 is a possible D gene (5 bases). The CDR3 has 15 residues. Trimming shortened V by 5 bases and J by 1 base, and 13 bases separated the two germline ends. Germline values: CDR1 MDHEN, CDR2 SYDVKM. The DNA for the CDR3 is TGTGCCAGCAGTCTACGGGGAGCAGGCACAGATACGCAGTATTTT. Translating gives CASSLRGAGTDTQYF.

This rearrangement joins TRBV30 to TRBJ2-1; 8 bases are a match to TRBD2. Germline V gene data show CDR1 as GTSNPN and CDR2 as SVGIG (reference sequence). The ends lost 2 bases at V and 1 base at J; junction bases unmatched: 4. This CDR3 has 15 residues. This CDR3 reads CAWSTVAGSYNEQFF. For the CDR3, the DNA is TGTGCCTGGAGTACTGTAGCGGGGTCCTACAATGAGCAGTTCTTC.

The rearrangement links TRBV19 to TRBJ1-1; 7 bases match TRBD1. The germline V gene encodes CDR1 LNHDA and CDR2 SQIVND (reference sequence). With 6 bases clipped from V and 11 bases from J, the junction kept 9 bases outside the gene matches. The CDR3 totals 12 residues. For the CDR3, the DNA is TGTGCCAGTAGCTGGAGGGACAGTTACGCTTTCTTT. This translates into CASSWRDSYAFF. Full variable domain (remainder filled in from reference TRBV19 and TRBJ1-1): DGGITQSPKYLFRKEGQNVTLSCEQNLNHDAMYWYRQDPGQGLRLIYYSQIVNDFQKGDIAEGYSVSREKKESFPLTVTSAQKNPTAFYLCASSWRDSYAFFGQGTRLTVV.

This chain uses TRBV29-1 with TRBJ2-1; TRBD1 is a possible D gene (6 bases). CDR3 length: 14 amino acids. V gave up 5 bases and J gave up 0 bases, with 11 bases separating them. CDR1 and CDR2 from the germline V gene are SQVTM and ANQGSEA. The CDR3 nucleotides are TGCAGCGTTTACGACAGGCTCTCCTACAATGAGCAGTTCTTC. Protein sequence: CSVYDRLSYNEQFF.

The genes are TRBV7-9 and TRBJ1-2; D may be TRBD1 (5 bases). This CDR3 has 15 amino acids. V was pared by 7 bases and J by 8 bases, with 23 bases between. Germline V gene lookup returns CDR1 SEHNR and CDR2 FQNEAQ (reference sequence). The CDR3 DNA is TGTGCCAGCATGGGGCAGGAACCCCCATATTTGGGCTACACCTTC. Residues: CASMGQEPPYLGYTF.

The V and J genes are TRBV27 and TRBJ2-1; 8 nucleotides line up with TRBD1. Germline V gene sequence: CDR1 MNHEY, CDR2 SMNVEV (reference sequence). The CDR3 has 12 amino acids. Losses at the gene ends were 5 bases for V and 14 bases for J; bases not matched to a gene: 8. The CDR3 is CASSQGGQGEFF. In DNA form, the CDR3 reads TGTGCCAGCAGTCAAGGCGGACAGGGTGAGTTCTTC.

This chain joins TRBV7-2 and TRBJ2-1, with 11 positions matching TRBD2. CDR1 and CDR2 from the germline V gene are SGHTA and FQGNSA. The CDR3 is 14 residues long. The V segment lost 2 bases and the J segment 13 bases; nucleotides outside the gene matches: 7. CDR3 nucleotide sequence: TGTGCCAGCAGCTTACCACTAGCGGGAGTATTTCAGTTCTTC. Its translation: CASSLPLAGVFQFF. The complete variable domain, with remaining parts taken from reference TRBV7-2 and TRBJ2-1, reads GAGVSQSPSNKVTEKGKDVELRCDPISGHTALYWYRQSLGQGLEFLIYFQGNSAPDKSGLPSDRFSAERTGGSVSTLTIQRTQQEDSAVYLCASSLPLAGVFQFFGPGTRLTVL.

The genes are TRBV6-1 and TRBJ1-1; D perhaps matches TRBD1 (5 bases). The V gene lost 2 bases and the J gene lost 1 base, with 11 bases spanning the gap. The germline V gene has CDR1 MNHNS and CDR2 SASEGT. The CDR3 is 15 residues long. The CDR3 sequence: CASSELIQGNTEAFF. In nucleotides, the CDR3 is TGTGCCAGCAGTGAATTGATTCAGGGGAACACTGAAGCTTTCTTT.

The chain uses TRBV6-5 and TRBJ1-1; TRBD1 matches at 7 bases. V was pared by 6 bases and J by 6 bases, with 10 bases of the junction left unmatched. The length of the CDR3 is 14 residues. CDR1 MNHEY and CDR2 SVGAGI come from the germline V gene. The CDR3 DNA is TGTGCCAGCAGGGGGCAGGGGGGACGCGCTGAAGCTTTCTTT. Translating gives CASRGQGGRAEAFF.

V and J are TRBV11-3 and TRBJ2-2; 12 bases map to TRBD2. The CDR3 has 16 amino acids. Germline loops: CDR1 SGHNT, CDR2 YENEEA. Trimming cost V 4 bases and J 2 bases; bases outside gene matches: 2. The CDR3 DNA sequence: TGTGCCAGCAGCTGGGGACTAGCGGGTAACACCGGGGAGCTGTTTTTT. It translates to CASSWGLAGNTGELFF.

This chain connects TRBV15 to TRBJ2-2; D is perhaps TRBD2 (5 bases). CDR1 LNHNV and CDR2 YYDKDF come from the germline V gene (reference sequence). CDR3 length: 16 amino acids. Trimming took 1 base from V and 5 from J, leaving 14 bases between them. In nucleotides, the CDR3 is TGTGCCACCAGCAGAGTGGATGGCCGGAGGACCGGGGAGCTGTTTTTT. Translation gives CATSRVDGRRTGELFF. Full variable domain (missing parts from reference TRBV15 and TRBJ2-2): DAMVIQNPRYQVTQFGKPVTLSCSQTLNHNVMYWYQQKSSQAPKLLFHYYDKDFNNEADTPDNFQSRRPNTSFCFLDIRSPGLGDTAMYLCATSRVDGRRTGELFFGEGSRLTVL.

The rearrangement links TRBV9 to TRBJ2-1; possibly TRBD1 for D (6 bases). Germline V CDR1 and CDR2: SGDLS, YYNGEE. V shed 2 bases and J shed 8 bases, with 23 bases lying between them. The CDR3 loop spans 17 amino acids. The CDR3 loop is CASSVGAGARLIYEQFF. CDR3 DNA: TGTGCCAGCAGCGTCGGCGCAGGGGCGCGTTTAATTTATGAGCAGTTCTTC. The variable domain in full, completed from reference TRBV9 and TRBJ2-1, reads DSGVTQTPKHLITATGQRVTLRCSPRSGDLSVYWYQQSLDQGLQFLIQYYNGEERAKGNILERFSAQQFPDLHSELNLSSLELGDSALYFCASSVGAGARLIYEQFFGPGTRLTVL.

Only one count was recorded for this clone. The rearrangement links TRBV19 to TRBJ2-5; the match to TRBD1 covers 9 bases. The CDR3 loop spans 15 amino acids. Per germline, CDR1 LNHDA and CDR2 SQIVND (reference sequence). V shed 5 bases and J 5 bases; nucleotides not matched to a gene: 9. CDR3 loop: CASSQRGQGPETQYF. CDR3 sequence (DNA): TGTGCCAGTAGTCAAAGAGGACAGGGGCCGGAGACCCAGTACTTC.